Listed here are 23 T cell receptor beta chains from one sample, sequenced in a study of cytomegalovirus exposure and HLA in healthy donors. This table comes from immunoSEQ multiplex PCR, and its TCRdb copy is limited to in-frame clones, with some not included. This sample yields 150,000 to 200,000 clones, of which 86% are seen a single time; around 6% belongs to the top ten. Sequencing was carried out using PBMCs. All receptors derive from a woman in her twenties or thirties in good health and CMV-seronegative.

V usage is TRBV4-3 and J usage is TRBJ1-1; TRBD1 aligns across 7 bases. CDR1 LGHNA and CDR2 YSLEER come from the germline V gene. The CDR3 spans 15 residues. The V and J ends lost 1 base and 4 bases, in that order; junction bases with no gene match: 6. The CDR3 sequence is CASSQARGAGTEAFF. DNA for the CDR3: TGCGCCAGCAGCCAAGCCAGGGGGGCAGGCACTGAAGCTTTCTTT.

The chain has TRBV11-2 and TRBJ2-3, with D hard to call. The CDR3 is made up of 12 amino acids. Trimming pared 0 bases from V and 7 bases from J, leaving 5 bases between. CDR1 and CDR2 from the germline V gene are SGHAT and FQNNGV. The CDR3 sequence is CASSLEGNTQYF. Written as DNA, the CDR3 is TGTGCCAGCAGCTTAGAGGGGAATACGCAGTATTTT.

The table lists this clone with a count of one. V and J are TRBV4-3 and TRBJ2-2; D is unresolved. This CDR3 is 11 amino acids long. Germline V lookup: CDR1 LGHNA, CDR2 YSLEER. Trimming shortened V by 6 bases and J by 5 bases, and 4 bases separated the two germline ends. The CDR3: CASSRTGELFF. CDR3 nucleotides: TGCGCCAGCAGTCGGACCGGGGAGCTGTTTTTT.

The table lists this clone with a count of one. This rearrangement joins TRBV5-1 to TRBJ2-2; 9 nucleotides align to TRBD1. J was trimmed by 7 bases and V by 6 bases; bases with no gene match: 7. This CDR3 spans 14 amino acids. Germline CDR1 is SGHRS and CDR2 is YFSETQ. Here the CDR3 reads CASTRTGAHGELFF. DNA of the CDR3: TGCGCCAGCACAAGGACAGGGGCTCACGGGGAGCTGTTTTTT.

This clone was observed once. The chain couples TRBV5-4 to TRBJ1-2; no clear D gene. The CDR3 runs to 14 residues. Germline CDR1 reads SGHNT; CDR2 reads YYREEE (reference sequence). The V gene lost 1 base and the J gene lost 3 bases, with 10 bases spanning the gap. CDR3 residues: CASSLWEGYYGYTF. The CDR3 coding sequence is TGTGCCAGCAGCTTGTGGGAGGGCTACTATGGCTACACCTTC.

This chain joins TRBV15 and TRBJ2-7; D ambiguous. Per the germline V gene, CDR1 is LNHNV and CDR2 is YYDKDF (reference sequence). This CDR3 has 13 amino acids. V was cut by 2 bases and J by 5 bases, with 10 bases left in between. CDR3 DNA sequence: TGTGCCACCAGCAGACTGGCTGAGAACGAGCAGTACTTC. This encodes CATSRLAENEQYF.

The rearrangement uses TRBV2 and TRBJ2-2; 10 bases agree with TRBD2. V was pared by 8 bases and J by 5 bases, with 11 bases of the junction left unmatched. The germline CDR1 and CDR2 sequences are SNHLY and FYNNEI. The CDR3 consists of 16 residues. The CDR3 nucleotides read TGTGCCAGCGGGTGGACTAGCGGACCGGGAACCGGGGAGCTGTTTTTT. Its translation is CASGWTSGPGTGELFF.

V gene TRBV5-1 combines with J gene TRBJ2-7; the D is unclear. Germline V CDR1 and CDR2: SGHRS, YFSETQ. This CDR3 spans 15 amino acids. V was clipped by 1 base and J by 0 bases, with 11 bases between them. The CDR3 is CASSLTTPYSYEQYF. In DNA form, the CDR3 reads TGCGCCAGCAGCTTGACTACCCCGTACTCCTACGAGCAGTACTTC.

The genes are TRBV4-1 and TRBJ1-4; a possible D gene is TRBD1 (5 bases). The length of the CDR3 is 19 residues. Germline CDR1 MGHRA, CDR2 YSYEKL. The V and J ends lost 0 bases and 2 bases respectively, with 19 bases between them. The CDR3, as DNA: TGCGCCAGCAGCCAAGAGGGGGAGCGGACCAGTGGGACTAATGAAAAACTGTTTTTT. It codes for CASSQEGERTSGTNEKLFF.

The chain carries TRBV7-9 and TRBJ1-4; perhaps TRBD1 as D (5 bases). This CDR3 has 15 amino acids. CDR1 is SEHNR and CDR2 is FQNEAQ in the germline V gene (reference sequence). The ends were cut back, 5 bases at V and 7 bases at J, with 17 bases in the middle. The CDR3 nucleotides read TGTGCCAGCAGCGCCGGGCAGGGCTTGACTGAAAAACTGTTTTTT. Translation gives CASSAGQGLTEKLFF.

The V call is TRBV7-9, the J call TRBJ2-7, with D unresolved. CDR3 length equals 16 residues. Germline V gene lookup returns CDR1 SEHNR and CDR2 FQNEAQ (reference sequence). The V gene lost 3 bases and the J gene lost 3 bases, with 18 bases spanning the gap. The CDR3 bases are TGTGCCAGCAGCTTTTCTCCCACCGGCGGCGTCTACGAGCAGTACTTC. It yields the protein CASSFSPTGGVYEQYF.

The CDR3 bases are TGTGCCTCCGGACGGCGAGACACTGAAGCTTTCTTT. It encodes CASGRRDTEAFF. The rearrangement links TRBV30 to TRBJ1-1; D is ambiguous. The V gene's germline CDR1 is GTSNPN and CDR2 SVGIG (reference sequence). The CDR3 has 12 amino acids. V was clipped by 7 bases and J by 3 bases, with 12 bases between them.

The count of this clone is one. This chain connects TRBV9 to TRBJ2-5, with TRBD1 matching 7 bases. The V and J ends lost 3 bases and 0 bases, in that order; junction bases with no gene match: 5. This CDR3 contains 15 residues. Germline CDR1 is SGDLS and CDR2 is YYNGEE. The CDR3 bases are TGTGCCAGCAGCGCCACGGACAGGAACCAAGAGACCCAGTACTTC. Its protein is CASSATDRNQETQYF. The whole variable domain, filled in from reference TRBV9 and TRBJ2-5, reads DSGVTQTPKHLITATGQRVTLRCSPRSGDLSVYWYQQSLDQGLQFLIQYYNGEERAKGNILERFSAQQFPDLHSELNLSSLELGDSALYFCASSATDRNQETQYFGPGTRLLVL.

The chain couples TRBV29-1 to TRBJ2-1; D is ambiguous. The germline V gene encodes CDR1 SQVTM and CDR2 ANQGSEA. The length of the CDR3 is 10 residues. Trimming pared 8 bases from V and 6 bases from J, leaving 8 bases between. CDR3 sequence reads: CSFTVNEQFF. As DNA, the CDR3 is TGCAGCTTTACGGTCAATGAGCAGTTCTTC.

V is TRBV27 and J is TRBJ2-5, with D tentatively TRBD2 (6 bases). Trimming removed 2 bases from V and 4 bases from J, with 14 bases in between. From germline, CDR1 is MNHEY and CDR2 SMNVEV (reference sequence). This CDR3 is 15 amino acids long. This CDR3 is CASSLTGEVGETQYF. The CDR3 coding sequence is TGTGCCAGCAGTTTAACCGGGGAGGTAGGAGAGACCCAGTACTTC.

The chain links TRBV5-6 to TRBJ1-1; 7 bases fit TRBD1. The CDR3 spans 12 residues. The V gene's germline CDR1 is SGHDT and CDR2 YYEEEE. V lost 3 bases and J lost 7; bases outside the gene matches: 3. CDR3 protein: CASSSGTVEAFF. In nucleotides, the CDR3 is TGTGCCAGCAGCTCCGGGACAGTTGAAGCTTTCTTT.

V gene TRBV7-9 combines with J gene TRBJ2-2, with a possible D match to TRBD2 (6 bases). The germline V gene has CDR1 SEHNR and CDR2 FQNEAQ (reference sequence). This CDR3 spans 15 amino acids. Trimming pared 2 bases from V and 5 bases from J, leaving 12 bases between. CDR3 amino acids: CASSLSGSPTGELFF. In nucleotides, the CDR3 is TGTGCCAGCAGCTTATCCGGGAGCCCTACCGGGGAGCTGTTTTTT.

The J gene is TRBJ1-5, the V gene TRBV27; tentative D call: TRBD1 (5 bases). V gave up 6 bases and J gave up 0 bases, with 18 bases separating them. The CDR3 covers 17 residues. Germline CDR1 and CDR2: MNHEY and SMNVEV (reference sequence). This CDR3 reads CASRIPTKTASNQPQHF. CDR3 DNA: TGTGCCAGCAGGATACCTACAAAGACAGCTAGCAATCAGCCCCAGCATTTT.

The rearrangement uses TRBV7-9 and TRBJ2-3, with D possibly being TRBD1 (6 bases). V lost 5 bases and J 5 bases, leaving 14 bases between the germline ends. Germline values: CDR1 SEHNR, CDR2 FQNEAQ (reference sequence). There are 14 residues in the CDR3. CDR3 sequence reads: CASSLTTGGDTQYF. CDR3 nucleotide sequence: TGTGCCAGCAGCCTTACGACAGGCGGAGATACGCAGTATTTT. Drawing the rest from reference TRBV7-9 and TRBJ2-3, the complete variable domain is DTGVSQNPRHKITKRGQNVTFRCDPISEHNRLYWYRQTLGQGPEFLTYFQNEAQLEKSRLLSDRFSAERPKGSFSTLEIQRTEQGDSAMYLCASSLTTGGDTQYFGPGTRLTVL.

This chain uses TRBV27 with TRBJ2-2; 8 bases agree with TRBD1. The length of the CDR3 is 15 residues. The J segment lost 6 bases and the V segment lost 2 bases, leaving 5 bases of the junction unmatched. Germline loops: CDR1 MNHEY, CDR2 SMNVEV (reference sequence). CDR3 in DNA: TGTGCCAGCAGTTTAGGACAGGGAAGGTCCGGGGAGCTGTTTTTT. Translated, it gives CASSLGQGRSGELFF.

V is TRBV10-3 and J is TRBJ1-5; D is perhaps TRBD1 (6 bases). The CDR3 has 13 amino acids. Trimming took off 3 bases at V and 7 bases at J, with 10 bases between the two ends. Per the germline V gene, CDR1 is ENHRY and CDR2 is SYGVKD. The DNA for the CDR3 is TGTGCCATCAGTGACGGGGGCTCACAGCCCCAGCATTTT. Protein: CAISDGGSQPQHF.

The chain is built from TRBV5-1 and TRBJ1-4; 11 positions agree with TRBD1. There are 16 residues in the CDR3. Germline CDR1 and CDR2: SGHRS and YFSETQ. V lost 4 bases and J lost 4; bases outside the gene matches: 6. CDR3 sequence (DNA): TGCGCCAGCAGCCCCGGGACAGGGGGACGTAATGAAAAACTGTTTTTT. It translates to CASSPGTGGRNEKLFF.

This chain joins TRBV18 and TRBJ2-1; 11 bases are shared with TRBD2. The CDR3 has 17 residues. CDR1 is KGHSH, CDR2 LQKENI, per germline. J gave up 2 bases and V 4 bases, and 7 bases lay outside the gene matches. The CDR3 here is CASSRFTSGGAYNEQFF. CDR3 coding DNA: TGTGCCAGCTCACGGTTTACTAGCGGGGGAGCCTACAATGAGCAGTTCTTC.